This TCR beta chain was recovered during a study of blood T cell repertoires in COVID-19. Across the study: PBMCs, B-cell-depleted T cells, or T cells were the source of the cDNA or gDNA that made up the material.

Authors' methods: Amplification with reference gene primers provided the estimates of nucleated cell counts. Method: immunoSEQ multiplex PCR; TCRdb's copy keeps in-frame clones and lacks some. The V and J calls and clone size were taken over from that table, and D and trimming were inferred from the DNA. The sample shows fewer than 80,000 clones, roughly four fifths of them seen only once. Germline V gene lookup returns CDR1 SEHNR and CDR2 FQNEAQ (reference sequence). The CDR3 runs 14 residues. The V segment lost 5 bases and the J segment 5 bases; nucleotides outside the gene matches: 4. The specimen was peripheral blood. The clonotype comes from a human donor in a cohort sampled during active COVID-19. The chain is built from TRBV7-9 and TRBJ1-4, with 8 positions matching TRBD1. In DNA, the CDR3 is TGTGCCAGCAGCCTCGGACAGGGCAATGAAAAACTGTTTTTT. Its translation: CASSLGQGNEKLFF.